These 25 T cell receptor beta chains came from one sample sequenced in a study of T-cell reconstitution after alpha-beta-depleted transplantation in children. TCRbeta library construction was performed incorporating unique molecular identifiers. TCRdb reanalysed the PCR reads using MiXCR and keeps one entry per CDR3 protein. The repertoire has approximately 590,000 distinct CDR3 sequences, under 12% of them found once; the top ten carry about 4%. The specimen comprised PBMCs from the stem cell graft donor, sampled from the stem cell graft. The receptors were gathered from a human donor who donated a stem cell graft to a child with acute myeloid leukemia.

At least ten counts were recorded for this clonotype. The chain combines TRBV11-2 with TRBJ2-3; D tentatively reads TRBD1 or TRBD2 (5 bases each). The germline V and J ends were trimmed by 8 bases and 0 bases, with 18 bases remaining between them. The CDR3 runs to 16 residues. Per germline, CDR1 SGHAT and CDR2 FQNNGV. The CDR3 protein is CASLAGAGWSTDTQYF. CDR3 nucleotide sequence: TGTGCCAGCCTCGCCGGGGCCGGTTGGAGCACAGATACGCAGTATTTT.

This chain links TRBV5-4 with TRBJ1-1; unclear D gene. Trimming left V 0 bases short and J 1 base short, with 10 bases between. CDR1 is SGHNT and CDR2 is YYREEE in the germline V gene (reference sequence). The CDR3 loop spans 15 amino acids. The CDR3: CASSLGVGKNTEAFF. CDR3 DNA: TGTGCCAGCAGCTTGGGTGTCGGGAAGAACACTGAAGCTTTCTTT.

This clonotype was seen more than once but under ten times. V usage is TRBV20-1 and J usage is TRBJ2-7; no definite D call. Germline CDR1 and CDR2: DFQATT and SNEGSKA (reference sequence). V lost 6 bases and J lost 1, with 7 bases in between. CDR3 length equals 11 residues. As DNA, the CDR3 is TGCAGTGCATACGATTCCTACGAGCAGTACTTC. This gives the protein CSAYDSYEQYF.

This clonotype was picked up many times. The rearrangement joins TRBV29-1 to TRBJ2-7, with 7 bases lining up with TRBD2. The V segment lost 6 bases and the J segment 4 bases; nucleotides outside the gene matches: 9. The CDR3 covers 13 residues. Germline assignment: CDR1 SQVTM and CDR2 ANQGSEA. CDR3 amino acids: CSVAGLSSYEQYF. CDR3 sequence (DNA): TGCAGCGTAGCGGGACTATCGTCTTACGAGCAGTACTTC.

This clonotype appeared a few times. CDR3 residues: CMRGFEENFDEQYF. In DNA, the CDR3 is TGCATGAGGGGGTTCGAGGAAAACTTCGACGAGCAGTACTTC. The rearrangement uses TRBV20-1 and TRBJ2-7, with D perhaps matching TRBD1 (6 bases). Germline CDR1 reads DFQATT; CDR2 reads SNEGSKA (reference sequence). CDR3 length: 14 residues.

In this sample, this clonotype turned up many times. V usage is TRBV5-1 and J usage is TRBJ2-7; no reliable D call. CDR1 is SGHRS and CDR2 is YFSETQ in the germline V gene. The CDR3 sequence is 15 residues long. The ends were cut back, 0 bases at V and 7 bases at J, with 17 bases in the middle. The DNA for the CDR3 is TGCGCCAGCAGCTTGGATCTAGACCTGCCGAGAGAGCAGTACTTC. Translated, it gives CASSLDLDLPREQYF.

This clonotype came up a few times. The V call is TRBV7-2, the J call TRBJ2-2; D not certain. The germline V gene encodes CDR1 SGHTA and CDR2 FQGNSA. The germline V and J ends were trimmed by 2 bases and 6 bases, with 13 bases remaining between them. There are 15 residues in the CDR3. DNA of the CDR3: TGTGCCAGCAGCTTAATTGCAGTGTCCTCCGGGGAGCTGTTTTTT. Its protein is CASSLIAVSSGELFF.

In this sample, this clonotype turned up a few times. The rearrangement links TRBV7-9 to TRBJ2-7; 8 bases line up with TRBD2. CDR3 length: 15 amino acids. V lost 8 bases to trimming and J lost 2 bases; unmatched junction nucleotides: 11. Germline CDR1 reads SEHNR; CDR2 reads FQNEAQ (reference sequence). This CDR3 reads CASASSGITTYEQYF. Written as DNA, the CDR3 is TGTGCCAGCGCAAGTAGCGGGATCACAACCTACGAGCAGTACTTC.

This clonotype was seen at least ten times. The chain is built from TRBV4-2 and TRBJ1-2; 8 bases line up with TRBD1. The J segment lost 2 bases and the V segment lost 0 bases, leaving 11 bases of the junction unmatched. This CDR3 is built from 18 residues. Germline CDR1 and CDR2: LGHNA and YNFKEQ. This chain's CDR3 is CASSQEGNRGVGNYGYTF. The CDR3 DNA follows: TGTGCCAGCAGCCAAGAAGGGAACAGGGGGGTAGGAAACTATGGCTACACCTTC.

This clonotype was observed a handful of times. The chain couples TRBV28 to TRBJ2-7; no definite D call. This CDR3 is built from 12 residues. Trimming left V 3 bases short and J 5 bases short, with 8 bases between. Looked up from germline, CDR1 is MDHEN and CDR2 is SYDVKM. The CDR3 is CASSLVRDEQYF. CDR3 in DNA: TGTGCCAGCAGTTTGGTTCGGGACGAGCAGTACTTC. Variable domain in full (rest from reference TRBV28 and TRBJ2-7): DVKVTQSSRYLVKRTGEKVFLECVQDMDHENMFWYRQDPGLGLRLIYFSYDVKMKEKGDIPEGYSVSREKKERFSLILESASTNQTSMYLCASSLVRDEQYFGPGTRLTVT.

This clonotype was counted between two and nine times. The chain couples TRBV12-3 or TRBV12-4 to TRBJ2-2; D assignment may be TRBD1 or TRBD2 (5 bases each). The CDR3 contains 15 residues. Trimming removed 8 bases from V and 6 bases from J, with 19 bases in between. CDR3 DNA: TGTGCCAGCCCATTCTCGGGGCTAGCAGCCGGGGAGCTGTTTTTT. Translating it yields CASPFSGLAAGELFF.

V is TRBV4-3 and J is TRBJ2-5; no firm D call. V was clipped by 0 bases and J by 1 base, with 9 bases between them. The CDR3 sequence is 15 residues long. CDR1 and CDR2 from the germline V gene are LGHNA and YSLEER. For the CDR3, the DNA is TGCGCCAGCAGCCAAGAGGGCAGGCCCCAAGAGACCCAGTACTTC. Translating it yields CASSQEGRPQETQYF.

The J gene is TRBJ1-2, the V gene TRBV29-1; TRBD1 matches at 11 bases. V gave up 4 bases and J gave up 8 bases; unmatched junction bases: 3. The V gene's germline CDR1 is SQVTM and CDR2 ANQGSEA. This CDR3 is 12 amino acids long. The chain's CDR3 is CSVGGQGDGYTF. The CDR3 DNA reads TGCAGCGTTGGGGGACAGGGGGACGGCTACACCTTC.

V gene TRBV7-9 combines with J gene TRBJ2-1; 7 positions agree with TRBD1. The ends lost 2 bases at V and 3 bases at J; junction bases unmatched: 4. This CDR3 spans 15 amino acids. Germline loops: CDR1 SEHNR, CDR2 FQNEAQ (reference sequence). The CDR3 protein is CASSLKGADYNEQFF. CDR3 sequence (DNA): TGTGCCAGCAGCTTAAAGGGGGCGGACTACAATGAGCAGTTCTTC.

This clonotype was recorded a few times. The V call is TRBV27, the J call TRBJ1-4; 7 nucleotides match TRBD1. With V trimmed by 6 bases and J by 10 bases, 5 bases remained unmatched. Germline V gene sequence: CDR1 MNHEY, CDR2 SMNVEV (reference sequence). This CDR3 contains 12 residues. CDR3 in DNA: TGTGCCAGCAGCCTAGACAGGGTAAAACTGTTTTTT. This codes for CASSLDRVKLFF.

This clonotype was seen ten or more times. The chain uses TRBV25-1 and TRBJ2-1, with TRBD1 matching 9 bases. This CDR3 is built from 17 residues. Germline trimming cut 0 bases from V and 5 bases from J; bases unmatched to any gene: 8. Per germline, CDR1 MGHDK and CDR2 SYGVNS. The CDR3: CASSEYPGQGVHNEQFF. The CDR3 coding sequence is TGTGCCAGCAGTGAATACCCGGGACAGGGTGTCCACAATGAGCAGTTCTTC.

CDR3 coding DNA: TGCAGTGCTCGCTACGAGGGGGACAACCCTATGGGAGGCTACACCTTC. Translating it yields CSARYEGDNPMGGYTF. The rearrangement joins TRBV20-1 to TRBJ1-2; D possibly corresponds to TRBD1 (6 bases). Deletions cut 5 bases from V and 8 bases from J, with 27 bases between. Germline CDR1 DFQATT, CDR2 SNEGSKA (reference sequence). This CDR3 region has 16 residues.

The sample holds many counts of this clonotype. This chain links TRBV29-1 with TRBJ2-7, with TRBD2 as a possible D gene (9 bases). Trimming took 4 bases from V and 2 from J, leaving 24 bases between them. The CDR3 is 17 amino acids. CDR1 and CDR2 (germline): SQVTM, ANQGSEA. The CDR3 region has the DNA TGCAGCGTTGCGGACAGGGAAACGGCTAGCGGGGCCTACGAGCAGTACTTC. Translated, it gives CSVADRETASGAYEQYF.

This clonotype has only a few counts. Written as DNA, the CDR3 is TGTGCCAGCCTCGGGACAGGGGGCGGAGAGACCCAGTACTTC. Residues: CASLGTGGGETQYF. This chain connects TRBV28 to TRBJ2-5; the match to TRBD1 covers 12 bases. This CDR3 is built from 14 residues. The V gene's germline CDR1 is MDHEN and CDR2 SYDVKM. The V segment lost 8 bases and the J segment 4 bases; nucleotides outside the gene matches: 5.

This clonotype was counted many times. The V and J genes are TRBV5-1 and TRBJ2-7, with D perhaps matching TRBD1 or TRBD2 (5 bases each). In germline, CDR1 is SGHRS, CDR2 YFSETQ. CDR3 length equals 15 residues. Trimming stripped 3 bases from V and 3 bases from J, with 16 bases between. CDR3: CASSSDHGAGYEQYF. DNA of the CDR3: TGCGCCAGCAGCTCGGATCACGGGGCAGGCTACGAGCAGTACTTC.

This clonotype occurred many times. This chain uses TRBV29-1 with TRBJ2-2; D gene ambiguous. With 3 bases removed from V and 7 bases from J, the gap between germline ends came to 9 bases. The CDR3 is 12 amino acids. Germline values: CDR1 SQVTM, CDR2 ANQGSEA. The CDR3 bases are TGCAGCGTTGAGAAGGGAAACGGGGAGCTGTTTTTT. It is translated as CSVEKGNGELFF.

J is TRBJ1-5 and V is TRBV7-2, with D unresolved. CDR3 length: 12 amino acids. Trimming cost V 4 bases and J 6 bases, with 7 bases left between them. CDR1 SGHTA and CDR2 FQGNSA come from the germline V gene. CDR3 nucleotides: TGTGCCAGCAGCTCGTGGTCTCAGCCCCAGCATTTT. Protein sequence: CASSSWSQPQHF.

In its sample, this clonotype was seen many times. V is TRBV5-1 and J is TRBJ2-3, with TRBD2 matching over 7 bases. Germline-derived CDR1 and CDR2 are SGHRS and YFSETQ. After removal of 3 bases from V and 14 bases from J, the junction contained 12 bases not matched to a gene. This CDR3 is 13 amino acids long. Here the CDR3 DNA reads TGCGCCAGCAGCTCTACTACTAGCGAGGAAGGGTATTTT. Residues: CASSSTTSEEGYF.

This clonotype has a handful of counts. This chain links TRBV7-8 with TRBJ2-7; D is possibly TRBD2 (7 bases). CDR1 is SGHVS, CDR2 FQNEAQ, per germline. Trimming stripped 1 base from V and 2 bases from J, with 15 bases between. The CDR3 loop spans 16 amino acids. The CDR3 DNA sequence: TGTGCCAGCAGCTTAGAAGGGGGGGGTTCTGCCTACGAGCAGTACTTC. Translating gives CASSLEGGGSAYEQYF.

This clonotype has at least ten counts. This chain links TRBV9 with TRBJ2-5; D is undetermined. CDR3 length equals 13 residues. CDR1 and CDR2 from the germline V gene are SGDLS and YYNGEE. Trimming left V 1 base short and J 1 base short, with 5 bases between. CDR3 nucleotides: TGTGCCAGCAGCGTAAATTTCCAAGAGACCCAGTACTTC. Translated: CASSVNFQETQYF.